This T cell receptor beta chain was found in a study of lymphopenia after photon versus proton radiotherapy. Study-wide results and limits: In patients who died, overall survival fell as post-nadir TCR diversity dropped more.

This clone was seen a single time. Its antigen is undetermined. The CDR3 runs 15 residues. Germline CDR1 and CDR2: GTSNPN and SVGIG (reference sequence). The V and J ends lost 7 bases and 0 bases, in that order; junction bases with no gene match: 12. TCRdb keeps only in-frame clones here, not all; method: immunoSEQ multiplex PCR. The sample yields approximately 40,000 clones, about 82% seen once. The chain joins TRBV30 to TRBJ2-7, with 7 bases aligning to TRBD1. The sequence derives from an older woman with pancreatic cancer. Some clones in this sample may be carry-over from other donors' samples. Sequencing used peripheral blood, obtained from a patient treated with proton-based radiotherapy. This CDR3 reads CASKMGDSSSYEQYF. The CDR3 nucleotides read TGTGCCTCCAAAATGGGGGACAGTAGCTCCTACGAGCAGTACTTC.